Presented here are 26 T cell receptor beta chains from one specimen sequenced in a study of Graves' ophthalmopathy and Graves' hyperthyroidism. Investigators amplified TCR beta CDR3 regions from RNA transcripts. Scientists carried out first-round RT-PCR using HTBI primers and then a second-round multiplex PCR. TCRdb reanalysed the multiplex PCR reads using MiXCR and keeps one entry per CDR3 protein. The profile shows more than 1,000,000 distinct CDR3 sequences, about 38% of them singletons. Sequencing was performed on peripheral blood or thyroid tissue (not recorded which). These receptors all come from an adult man with Graves' hyperthyroidism.

The V gene is TRBV20-1, the J gene TRBJ2-7; D is ambiguous. The CDR3 spans 11 residues. The germline gives CDR1 DFQATT, CDR2 SNEGSKA (reference sequence). V shed 5 bases and J shed 6 bases, with 11 bases lying between them. The CDR3 spells CSAVARLEQYF. CDR3 sequence (DNA): TGCAGTGCTGTCGCACGCCTCGAGCAGTACTTC.

The chain combines TRBV20-1 with TRBJ1-5; 9 nucleotides match TRBD1. CDR3 length equals 15 residues. Germline V gene lookup returns CDR1 DFQATT and CDR2 SNEGSKA (reference sequence). V shed 6 bases, J shed 1 base, and the junction held 7 bases outside the gene matches. The CDR3 sequence: CSAKHRGHSNQPQHF. CDR3 coding DNA: TGCAGTGCCAAGCACAGGGGGCACAGCAATCAGCCCCAGCATTTT.

The chain has TRBV10-2 and TRBJ2-7; unclear D gene. In germline, CDR1 is WSHSY, CDR2 SAAADI. The CDR3 is made up of 14 amino acids. Trimming cost V 4 bases and J 3 bases, with 13 bases left between them. The CDR3 spells CASSAGRINYEQYF. In DNA, the CDR3 is TGCGCCAGCAGTGCCGGACGGATCAACTACGAGCAGTACTTC.

This clonotype was observed many times. CDR3 loop: CASSHTFPLHF. In nucleotides, the CDR3 is TGTGCCAGCAGTCACACGTTTCCCCTCCACTTT. V and J are TRBV6-7 and TRBJ1-6; no firm D call. TRBV6-7 counts as an open reading frame of uncertain function. The CDR3 is 11 residues long. V dropped 5 bases and J dropped 13 bases, with 9 bases sitting between them.

This sequence joins TRBV19 and TRBJ2-5, with D tentatively TRBD1 (7 bases). Germline V CDR1 and CDR2: LNHDA, SQIVND (reference sequence). Trimming left V 1 base short and J 6 bases short, with 12 bases between. The CDR3 loop spans 14 amino acids. CDR3 nucleotide sequence: TGTGCCAGTAGTATAGGTTCAGGGGGGAAGACCCAGTACTTC. This encodes CASSIGSGGKTQYF.

Here the CDR3 reads CASSDSGRNYEQYF. In DNA, the CDR3 is TGTGCCAGCAGTGATTCTGGACGGAACTACGAGCAGTACTTC. The V call is TRBV7-8, the J call TRBJ2-7; D gene ambiguous. Germline V gene lookup returns CDR1 SGHVS and CDR2 FQNEAQ. The CDR3 contains 14 residues. Trimming pared 6 bases from V and 3 bases from J, leaving 15 bases between.

This clonotype occurred many times. This CDR3 is CASSQEDRGWETQYF. For the CDR3, the DNA is TGCGCCAGCAGCCAAGAGGACAGGGGGTGGGAGACCCAGTACTTC. The J gene is TRBJ2-5, the V gene TRBV4-3; 10 bases line up with TRBD1. Trimming at V came to 0 bases and at J to 5 bases, leaving 3 bases not matched to a gene. The length of the CDR3 is 15 residues. Germline V gene lookup returns CDR1 LGHNA and CDR2 YSLEER.

This clonotype showed up just once. A clone one base away is much larger, so this may be a read error. The chain combines TRBV19 with TRBJ1-1, with a weak D call TRBD1 (5 bases). CDR3 length: 10 amino acids. Germline CDR1 is LNHDA and CDR2 is SQIVND (reference sequence). Between the trimmed V and J ends, which lost 7 bases and 10 bases, there was a span of 10 bases. The CDR3 coding sequence is TGTGCCAGTAAGGGGAAAGGAGCTTTCTTT. Translating it yields CASKGKGAFF.

This clonotype was observed a handful of times. The rearrangement uses TRBV12-3 or TRBV12-4 and TRBJ1-1, with 9 bases identical to TRBD1. The V segment lost 5 bases and the J segment 10 bases; nucleotides outside the gene matches: 5. The CDR3 loop spans 12 amino acids. CDR3 sequence reads: CASSGTGQVAFF. CDR3 DNA: TGTGCCAGCAGTGGGACAGGGCAGGTAGCTTTCTTT.

The chain has TRBV7-8 and TRBJ2-5; TRBD2 might be the D (6 bases). The ends were cut back, 5 bases at V and 5 bases at J, with 9 bases in the middle. Germline CDR1 is SGHVS and CDR2 is FQNEAQ. CDR3 length: 12 residues. For the CDR3, the DNA is TGTGCCAGCAGCAAACGGGAGGAGACCCAGTACTTC. Translation: CASSKREETQYF.

The rearrangement joins TRBV4-3 to TRBJ2-3; D might be TRBD2 (6 bases). The CDR3 has 17 amino acids. Trimming left V 0 bases short and J 1 base short, with 14 bases between. Germline V gene sequence: CDR1 LGHNA, CDR2 YSLEER. The CDR3 nucleotides read TGCGCCAGCAGCCAAGATATCCGGGAGTGGGGCACAGATACGCAGTATTTT. This translates into CASSQDIREWGTDTQYF.

The gene calls are TRBV27 and TRBJ2-2; D possibly corresponds to TRBD1 (6 bases). The CDR3 sequence is 14 residues long. Germline values: CDR1 MNHEY, CDR2 SMNVEV (reference sequence). V lost 6 bases, J lost 5 bases, and 13 bases lay in between. CDR3 protein: CASRWGQGTGELFF. The CDR3 DNA reads TGTGCCAGCAGGTGGGGACAAGGAACCGGGGAGCTGTTTTTT.

This clonotype was counted many times. The chain couples TRBV15 to TRBJ2-7; 9 positions agree with TRBD1. From germline, CDR1 is LNHNV and CDR2 YYDKDF (reference sequence). V lost 2 bases and J lost 0; bases outside the gene matches: 8. The CDR3 covers 17 residues. CDR3 nucleotides: TGTGCCACCAGCAGACTACCGGGACAGGGCTTCTCCTACGAGCAGTACTTC. It translates to CATSRLPGQGFSYEQYF.

The V and J genes are TRBV11-1 and TRBJ2-2; no clear D. The CDR3 covers 14 residues. V was pared by 4 bases and J by 7 bases, with 13 bases between. Germline CDR1 reads SGHAT; CDR2 reads FQDESV (reference sequence). The CDR3 region is CASSSPSVNGELFF. The CDR3 coding sequence is TGTGCCAGCAGCTCGCCTTCGGTCAACGGGGAGCTGTTTTTT.

For this clonotype: A much larger clone differs from this one at a single base, so this may be a read error. This sequence joins TRBV6-4 and TRBJ2-7, with unresolved D. Germline-derived CDR1 and CDR2 are MRHNA and SNTAGT. The CDR3 spans 13 residues. Trimming cost V 8 bases and J 4 bases, with 15 bases left between them. The CDR3: CASGYNPLYEQYF. CDR3 in DNA: TGTGCCAGCGGTTACAATCCCCTATACGAGCAGTACTTC.

In this sample, this clonotype turned up many times. Here the CDR3 reads CSVREARQETQYF. The CDR3 nucleotides read TGCAGCGTGCGGGAGGCGAGACAAGAGACCCAGTACTTC. The V gene is TRBV29-1, the J gene TRBJ2-5, with 8 nucleotides matching TRBD2. This CDR3 comprises 13 residues. V gave up 6 bases and J gave up 2 bases; unmatched junction bases: 5. Per germline, CDR1 SQVTM and CDR2 ANQGSEA.

The J gene is TRBJ1-4, the V gene TRBV7-9; D is unclear. In germline, CDR1 is SEHNR, CDR2 FQNEAQ (reference sequence). The length of the CDR3 is 14 residues. V dropped 1 base and J dropped 8 bases, with 11 bases sitting between them. In nucleotides, the CDR3 is TGTGCCAGCAGCTTAGTCCGGGAAGCGGAAAAACTGTTTTTT. Its protein product is CASSLVREAEKLFF.

Worth noting for this clonotype: Because the CDR3's place on the DNA is in doubt, the DNA is left out and the CDR3 is given as listed by TCRdb. The J gene is TRBJ2-6, the V gene TRBV5-4; TRBD1, the table's D call, lacks a check against the DNA. Inclusive of both ends, the CDR3 amounts to 23 amino acids. Looked up from germline, CDR1 is SGHNT and CDR2 is YYREEE (reference sequence). CDR3 loop: CASSSIYLCSVTGLHSGANVLTF.

This clonotype has just a few counts. V gene TRBV5-6 combines with J gene TRBJ2-5; weak D call: TRBD1 (6 bases). Germline CDR1 is SGHDT and CDR2 is YYEEEE. With 2 bases removed from V and 6 bases from J, the gap between germline ends came to 14 bases. This CDR3 spans 14 amino acids. The CDR3 loop is CASSFLTGSQTQYF. The CDR3 region has the DNA TGTGCCAGCAGCTTCCTGACAGGCTCGCAGACCCAGTACTTC.

This clonotype was observed at least ten times. The CDR3 protein is CASSLDRDEQYF. Written as DNA, the CDR3 is TGTGCCAGCAGCTTAGACAGGGACGAGCAGTACTTC. V is TRBV7-2 and J is TRBJ2-7, with D possibly being TRBD1 (6 bases). CDR1 SGHTA and CDR2 FQGNSA come from the germline V gene. Trimming cost V 1 base and J 5 bases, with 6 bases left between them. The CDR3 is made up of 12 amino acids.

Notes on this clonotype: This may be a read error, as it is one base from a much larger clone. The chain joins TRBV9 to TRBJ2-5; a weak D match, TRBD1 (6 bases). CDR1 and CDR2 from the germline V gene are SGDLS and YYNGEE. The CDR3 is 14 residues long. The CDR3 bases are TGTGCCAGCAGCTCCGCAGGGGTCCAAGGGACCCAGTACTTC. Encoded protein: CASSSAGVQGTQYF.

The chain employs TRBV9 and TRBJ1-2, with TRBD1 matching 9 bases. Looked up from germline, CDR1 is SGDLS and CDR2 is YYNGEE. The CDR3 loop spans 11 amino acids. V shed 4 bases and J 12 bases; nucleotides not matched to a gene: 4. The CDR3 DNA reads TGTGCCAGCAGCAAGGACAGGGGCGACACCTTC. Translating gives CASSKDRGDTF. The full variable domain, its missing parts supplied by reference TRBV9 and TRBJ1-2, is DSGVTQTPKHLITATGQRVTLRCSPRSGDLSVYWYQQSLDQGLQFLIQYYNGEERAKGNILERFSAQQFPDLHSELNLSSLELGDSALYFCASSKDRGDTFGSGTRLTVV.

In its sample, this clonotype was seen many times. The rearrangement joins TRBV7-9 to TRBJ2-7; D not resolved. The V end was cut by 4 bases, the J end by 5 bases, with 15 bases between. Per germline, CDR1 SEHNR and CDR2 FQNEAQ (reference sequence). CDR3 length: 14 amino acids. In nucleotides, the CDR3 is TGTGCCAGCAGCTCCCCCCGGCGCCCCGACGAGCAGTACTTC. Encoded protein: CASSSPRRPDEQYF. The variable domain in full, completed from reference TRBV7-9 and TRBJ2-7, reads DTGVSQNPRHKITKRGQNVTFRCDPISEHNRLYWYRQTLGQGPEFLTYFQNEAQLEKSRLLSDRFSAERPKGSFSTLEIQRTEQGDSAMYLCASSSPRRPDEQYFGPGTRLTVT.

On this clonotype itself: Relative to the germline gene, one junction end is altered; a read error may explain this. The chain is built from TRBV29-1 and TRBJ2-7; 14 bases match TRBD2. The CDR3 consists of 14 residues. CDR1 and CDR2 (germline): SQVTM, ANQGSEA. CDR3 protein: CSGRGLAGGGEQYF. The CDR3 bases are TGCAGCGGACGAGGACTAGCGGGAGGAGGCGAGCAGTACTTT.

Ten or more counts support this clonotype. The V and J genes are TRBV24-1 and TRBJ2-5, with 9 positions matching TRBD2. This CDR3 contains 15 residues. CDR1 is KGHDR, CDR2 SFDVKD, per germline. J lost 4 bases, V lost 3 bases, and 5 bases had no gene match. The CDR3: CATSDGGSGGETQYF. As DNA, the CDR3 is TGTGCCACCAGTGATGGTGGTAGCGGGGGAGAGACCCAGTACTTC.

This clonotype was counted between two and nine times. The chain couples TRBV4-1 to TRBJ2-5; TRBD1 matches at 7 bases. This CDR3 is 17 amino acids long. Germline V gene data show CDR1 as MGHRA and CDR2 as YSYEKL. V was clipped by 0 bases and J by 2 bases; unmatched bases: 9. The CDR3 bases are TGCGCCAGCAGCCAAGATGGGTACTCCAGGGGGCAAGAGACCCAGTACTTC. The encoded protein is CASSQDGYSRGQETQYF.